The clone carrying this TCR beta chain was detected a few times. Its antigen is not identified. With constant-segment primers, 5'RACE yielded cDNA libraries of TCR alpha and TCR beta that carried sample barcodes and UMIs. In TCRdb, the 5' RACE reads were re-called with MiXCR into one record per CDR3 protein. Here the sample spans roughly 150,000 distinct CDR3 sequences, about 14% being singletons. CDR3 length: 12 amino acids. Deletions cut 7 bases from V and 5 bases from J, with 11 bases between. Germline V gene data show CDR1 as MNHEY and CDR2 as SMNVEV (reference sequence). The data are from a study of T-cell memory formation after mild COVID-19. Study-wide findings and caveats: The pre-infection memory compartment contained some responding clones, suggesting cross-reactive memory joined.

This TCR derives from an adult woman who had mild COVID-19 (a few samples of this study predate the infection). Cell type and time point are not known. Sequenced material: PBMCs or a T cell subset sorted from them (not recorded which). This chain uses TRBV27 with TRBJ1-1; D is undetermined. Here the CDR3 DNA reads TGTGCCAGCATCGCCCCATGGACTGAAGCTTTCTTT. This translates into CASIAPWTEAFF.